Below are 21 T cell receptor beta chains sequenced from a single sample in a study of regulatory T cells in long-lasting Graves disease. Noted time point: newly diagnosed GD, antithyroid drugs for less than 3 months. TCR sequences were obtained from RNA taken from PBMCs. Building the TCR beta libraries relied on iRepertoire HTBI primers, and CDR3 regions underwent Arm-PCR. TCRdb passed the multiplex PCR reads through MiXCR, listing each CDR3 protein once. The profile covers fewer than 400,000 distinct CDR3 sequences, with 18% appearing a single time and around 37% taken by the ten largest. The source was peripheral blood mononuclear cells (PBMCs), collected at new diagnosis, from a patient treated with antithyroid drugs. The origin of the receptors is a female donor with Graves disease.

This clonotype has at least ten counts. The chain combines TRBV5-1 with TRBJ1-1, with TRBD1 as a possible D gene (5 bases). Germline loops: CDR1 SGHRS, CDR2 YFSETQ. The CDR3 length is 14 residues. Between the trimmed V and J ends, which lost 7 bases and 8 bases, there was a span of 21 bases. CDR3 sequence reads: CASHRNGGEGEAFF. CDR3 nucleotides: TGCGCCAGCCATCGAAACGGGGGAGAAGGCGAAGCTTTCTTT.

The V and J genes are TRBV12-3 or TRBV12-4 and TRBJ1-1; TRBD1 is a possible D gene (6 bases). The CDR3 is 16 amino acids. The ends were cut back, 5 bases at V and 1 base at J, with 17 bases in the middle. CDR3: CASSPRDILGNTEAFF. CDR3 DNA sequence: TGTGCCAGCAGTCCCCGGGACATTCTAGGGAACACTGAAGCTTTCTTT.

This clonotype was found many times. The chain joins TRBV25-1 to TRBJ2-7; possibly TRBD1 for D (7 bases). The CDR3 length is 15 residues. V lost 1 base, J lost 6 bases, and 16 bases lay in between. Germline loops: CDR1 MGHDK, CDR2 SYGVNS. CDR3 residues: CASSEWGAAGGEQYF. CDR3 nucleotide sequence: TGTGCCAGCAGTGAATGGGGGGCTGCAGGGGGCGAGCAGTACTTC.

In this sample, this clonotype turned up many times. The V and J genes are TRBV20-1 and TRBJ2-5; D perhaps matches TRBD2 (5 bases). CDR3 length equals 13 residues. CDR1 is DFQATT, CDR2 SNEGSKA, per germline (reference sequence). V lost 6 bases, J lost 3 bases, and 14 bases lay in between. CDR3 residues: CSAPGMGEETQYF. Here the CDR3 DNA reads TGCAGTGCCCCCGGGATGGGTGAAGAGACCCAGTACTTC.

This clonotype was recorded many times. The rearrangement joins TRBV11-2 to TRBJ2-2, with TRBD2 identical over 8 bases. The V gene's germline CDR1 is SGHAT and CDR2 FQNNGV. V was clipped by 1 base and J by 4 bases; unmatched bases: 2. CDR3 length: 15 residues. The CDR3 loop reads CASSLGLASTGELFF. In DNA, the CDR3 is TGTGCCAGCAGCTTAGGACTAGCGTCCACCGGGGAGCTGTTTTTT.

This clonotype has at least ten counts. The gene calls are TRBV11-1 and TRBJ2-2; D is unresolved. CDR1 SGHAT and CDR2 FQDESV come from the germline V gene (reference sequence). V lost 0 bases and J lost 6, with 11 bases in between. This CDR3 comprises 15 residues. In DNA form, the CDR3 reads TGTGCCAGCAGCTTAGCCATGAACCTCGCCGGGGAGCTGTTTTTT. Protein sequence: CASSLAMNLAGELFF.

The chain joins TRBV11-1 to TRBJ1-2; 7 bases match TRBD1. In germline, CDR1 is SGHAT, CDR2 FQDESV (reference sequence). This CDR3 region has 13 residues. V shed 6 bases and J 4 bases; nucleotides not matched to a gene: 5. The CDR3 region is CASSPGQRYGYTF. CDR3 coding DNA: TGTGCCAGCAGTCCGGGACAGCGCTATGGCTACACCTTC.

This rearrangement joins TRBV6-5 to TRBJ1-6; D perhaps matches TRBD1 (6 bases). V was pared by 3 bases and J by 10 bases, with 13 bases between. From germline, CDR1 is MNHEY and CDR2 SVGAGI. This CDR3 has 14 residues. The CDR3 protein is CASSYSGTWSPLHF. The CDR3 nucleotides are TGTGCCAGCAGTTATAGCGGGACATGGTCACCCCTCCACTTT.

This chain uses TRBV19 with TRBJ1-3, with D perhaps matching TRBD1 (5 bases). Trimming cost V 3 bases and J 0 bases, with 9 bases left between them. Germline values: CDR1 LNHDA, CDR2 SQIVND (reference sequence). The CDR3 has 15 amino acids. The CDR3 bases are TGTGCCAGTAGTATCAGGGTCCGCTCTGGAAACACCATATATTTT. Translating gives CASSIRVRSGNTIYF. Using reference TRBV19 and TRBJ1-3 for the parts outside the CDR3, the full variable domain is DGGITQSPKYLFRKEGQNVTLSCEQNLNHDAMYWYRQDPGQGLRLIYYSQIVNDFQKGDIAEGYSVSREKKESFPLTVTSAQKNPTAFYLCASSIRVRSGNTIYFGEGSWLTVV.

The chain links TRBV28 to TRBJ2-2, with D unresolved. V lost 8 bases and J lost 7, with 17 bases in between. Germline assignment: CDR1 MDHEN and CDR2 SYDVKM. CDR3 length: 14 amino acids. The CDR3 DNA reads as TGTGCCAGCTTCCCTTCCCCTTTAAGCGGGGAGCTGTTTTTT. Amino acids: CASFPSPLSGELFF.

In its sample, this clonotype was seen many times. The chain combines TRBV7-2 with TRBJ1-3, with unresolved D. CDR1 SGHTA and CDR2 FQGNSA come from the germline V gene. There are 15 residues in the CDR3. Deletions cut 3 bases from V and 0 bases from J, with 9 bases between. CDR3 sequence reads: CASSFGWGSGNTIYF. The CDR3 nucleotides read TGTGCCAGCAGCTTCGGGTGGGGCTCTGGAAACACCATATATTTT.

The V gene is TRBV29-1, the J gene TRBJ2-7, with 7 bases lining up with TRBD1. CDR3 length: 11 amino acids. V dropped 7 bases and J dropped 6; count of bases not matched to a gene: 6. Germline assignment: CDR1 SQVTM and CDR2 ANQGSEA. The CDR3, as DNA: TGCAGCGCCCGGACAGGCCCCGAGCAGTACTTC. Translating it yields CSARTGPEQYF.

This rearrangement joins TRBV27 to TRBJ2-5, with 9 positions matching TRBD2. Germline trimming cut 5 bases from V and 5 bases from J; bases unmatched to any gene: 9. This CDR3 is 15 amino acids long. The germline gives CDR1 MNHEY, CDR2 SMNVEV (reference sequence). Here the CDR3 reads CASSAILAGAETQYF. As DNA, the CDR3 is TGTGCCAGCAGTGCGATTTTAGCGGGAGCGGAGACCCAGTACTTC.

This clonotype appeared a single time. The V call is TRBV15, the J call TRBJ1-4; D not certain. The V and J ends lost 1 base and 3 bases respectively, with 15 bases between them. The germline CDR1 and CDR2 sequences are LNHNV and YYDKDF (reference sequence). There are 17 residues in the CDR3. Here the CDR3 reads CATSRGGSLYSNEKLFF. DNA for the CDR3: TGTGCCACCAGCAGAGGAGGAAGTCTCTATTCTAATGAAAAACTGTTTTTT.

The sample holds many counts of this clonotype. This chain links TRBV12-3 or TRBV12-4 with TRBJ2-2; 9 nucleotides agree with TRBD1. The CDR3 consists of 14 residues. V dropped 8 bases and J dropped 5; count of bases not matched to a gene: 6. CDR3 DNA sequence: TGTGCCAGCGGCTACAGGGGGCGAACCGGGGAGCTGTTTTTT. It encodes CASGYRGRTGELFF.

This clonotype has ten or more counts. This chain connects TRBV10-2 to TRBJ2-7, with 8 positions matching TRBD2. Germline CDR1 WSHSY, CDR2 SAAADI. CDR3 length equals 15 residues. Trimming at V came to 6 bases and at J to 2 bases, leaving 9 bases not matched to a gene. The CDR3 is CASRVGAGATYEQYF. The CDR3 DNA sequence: TGCGCCAGCAGAGTGGGAGCGGGAGCTACCTACGAGCAGTACTTC.

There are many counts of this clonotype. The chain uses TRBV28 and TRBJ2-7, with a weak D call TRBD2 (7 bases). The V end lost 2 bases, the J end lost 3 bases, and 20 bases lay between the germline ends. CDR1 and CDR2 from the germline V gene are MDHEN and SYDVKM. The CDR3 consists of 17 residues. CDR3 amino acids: CASSLERGGNSDYEQYF. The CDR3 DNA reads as TGTGCCAGCAGTTTAGAGAGGGGGGGGAATTCAGACTACGAGCAGTACTTC.

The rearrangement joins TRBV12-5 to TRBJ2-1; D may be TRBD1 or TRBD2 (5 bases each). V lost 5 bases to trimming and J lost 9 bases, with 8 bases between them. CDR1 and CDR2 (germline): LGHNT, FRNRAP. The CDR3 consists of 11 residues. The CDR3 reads CASGMGVEQFF. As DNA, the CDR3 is TGTGCTAGTGGTATGGGGGTTGAGCAGTTCTTC. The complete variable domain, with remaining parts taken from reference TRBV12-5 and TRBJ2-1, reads DARVTQTPRHKVTEMGQEVTMRCQPILGHNTVFWYRQTMMQGLELLAYFRNRAPLDDSGMPKDRFSAEMPDATLATLKIQPSEPRDSAVYFCASGMGVEQFFGPGTRLTVL.

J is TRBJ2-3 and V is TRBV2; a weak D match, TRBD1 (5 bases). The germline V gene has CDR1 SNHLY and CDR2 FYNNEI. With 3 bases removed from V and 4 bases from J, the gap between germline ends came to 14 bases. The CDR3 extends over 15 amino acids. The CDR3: CASSEGGVGADTQYF. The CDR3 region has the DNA TGTGCCAGCAGTGAGGGCGGAGTAGGGGCAGATACGCAGTATTTT.

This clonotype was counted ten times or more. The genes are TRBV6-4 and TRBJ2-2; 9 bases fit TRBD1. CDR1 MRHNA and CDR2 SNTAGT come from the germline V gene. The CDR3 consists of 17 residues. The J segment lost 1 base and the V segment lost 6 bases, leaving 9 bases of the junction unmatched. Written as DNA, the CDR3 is TGTGCCAGCAGCCGAACAACAGGGGGCATGAACACCGGGGAGCTGTTTTTT. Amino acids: CASSRTTGGMNTGELFF.

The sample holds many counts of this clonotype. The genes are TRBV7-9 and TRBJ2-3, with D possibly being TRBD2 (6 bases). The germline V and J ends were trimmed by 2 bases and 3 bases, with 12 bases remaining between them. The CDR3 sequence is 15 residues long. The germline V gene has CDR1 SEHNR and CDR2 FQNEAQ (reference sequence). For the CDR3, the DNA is TGTGCCAGCAGCTTATGGGACTGGGAGACAGATACGCAGTATTTT. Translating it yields CASSLWDWETDTQYF.